This TCR beta chain is drawn from a study of vaccination effects on CD4 cells after COVID-19. V lost 4 bases and J lost 1, with 17 bases in between. CDR1 and CDR2 (germline): SGHRS, YFSETQ. CDR3 length: 16 amino acids. Pools of viral peptides were used by the ViraFEST assay to expand antigen-specific CD4+ T cells ahead of sequencing. CD4+ T cells were isolated after approximately 10 days of culture. Infection with SARS-CoV-2 occurred in the person between March and December 2020, and PCR confirmed it. Culturing of 1.5 million to 2.5 million PBMC per well took place with approximately 9.3 IU/ml IL-2 and 9.5 to 10 ug/ml peptides. Days 3 and 7 saw half the medium replaced with IL-2 medium. General study points: The study found that post-vaccine spike-reactive clones in convalescents were mainly new vaccine-induced clones.

Here immunoSEQ multiplex PCR was the method, and the copy in TCRdb shows in-frame clones only, minus some. In the table there are about 45,000 clones, 65% to 70% of which are singletons. Worth noting for this clone: Antigen unknown.

The TCR originated in a human donor who had a prior SARS-CoV-2 infection. The V gene is TRBV5-1, the J gene TRBJ2-5; D unclear. The material sequenced was CD4+ T cells from PBMCs cultured with a peptide pool, taken before COVID-19 vaccination. In DNA, the CDR3 is TGCGCCAGCAGCCGAGACGGACGCATCTTCCAAGAGACCCAGTACTTC. This translates into CASSRDGRIFQETQYF.